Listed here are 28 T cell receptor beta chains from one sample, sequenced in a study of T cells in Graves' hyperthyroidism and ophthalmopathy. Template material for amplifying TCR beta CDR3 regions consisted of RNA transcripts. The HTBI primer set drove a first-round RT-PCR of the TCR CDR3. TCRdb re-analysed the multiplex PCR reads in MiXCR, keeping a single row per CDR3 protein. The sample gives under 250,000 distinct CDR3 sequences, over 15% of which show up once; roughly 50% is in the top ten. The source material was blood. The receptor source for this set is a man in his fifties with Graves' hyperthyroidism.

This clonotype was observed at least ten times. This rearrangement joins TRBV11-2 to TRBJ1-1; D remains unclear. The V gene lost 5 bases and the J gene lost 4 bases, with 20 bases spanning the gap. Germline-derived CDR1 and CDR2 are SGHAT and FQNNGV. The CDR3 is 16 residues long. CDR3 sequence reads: CASSPQIATGITEAFF. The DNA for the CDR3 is TGTGCCAGCAGCCCCCAGATAGCGACGGGCATCACTGAAGCTTTCTTT.

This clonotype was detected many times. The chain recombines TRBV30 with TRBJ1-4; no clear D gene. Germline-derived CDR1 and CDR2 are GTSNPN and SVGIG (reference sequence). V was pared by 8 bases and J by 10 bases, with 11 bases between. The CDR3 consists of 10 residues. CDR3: CAVHLGKLFF. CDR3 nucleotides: TGTGCCGTTCACCTCGGAAAACTGTTTTTT.

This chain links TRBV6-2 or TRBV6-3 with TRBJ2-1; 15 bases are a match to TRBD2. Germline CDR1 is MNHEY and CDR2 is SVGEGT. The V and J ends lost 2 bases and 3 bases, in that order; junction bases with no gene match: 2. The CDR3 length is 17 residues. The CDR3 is CASSYGTSGRNYNEQFF. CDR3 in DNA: TGTGCCAGCAGTTACGGGACTAGCGGGAGGAACTACAATGAGCAGTTCTTC.

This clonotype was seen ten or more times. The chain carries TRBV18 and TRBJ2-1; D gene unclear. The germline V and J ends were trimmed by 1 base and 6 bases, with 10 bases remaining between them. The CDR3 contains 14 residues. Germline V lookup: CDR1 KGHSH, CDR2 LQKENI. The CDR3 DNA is TGTGCCAGCTCACCACTGGTTAGAGCCAATGAGCAGTTCTTC. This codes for CASSPLVRANEQFF.

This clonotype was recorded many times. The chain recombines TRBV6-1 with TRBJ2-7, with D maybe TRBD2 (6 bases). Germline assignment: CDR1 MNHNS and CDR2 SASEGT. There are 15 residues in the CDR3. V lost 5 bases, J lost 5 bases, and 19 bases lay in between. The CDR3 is CASSPREASVDEQYF. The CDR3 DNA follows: TGTGCCAGCAGTCCAAGGGAGGCCTCAGTGGACGAGCAGTACTTC.

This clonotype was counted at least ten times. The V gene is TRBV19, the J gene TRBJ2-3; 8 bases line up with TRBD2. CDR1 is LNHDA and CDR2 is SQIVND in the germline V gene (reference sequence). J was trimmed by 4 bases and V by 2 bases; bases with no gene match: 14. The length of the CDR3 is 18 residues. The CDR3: CASSITALAGYGADTQYF. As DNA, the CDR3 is TGTGCCAGTAGTATAACCGCTTTAGCGGGATACGGTGCAGATACGCAGTATTTT.

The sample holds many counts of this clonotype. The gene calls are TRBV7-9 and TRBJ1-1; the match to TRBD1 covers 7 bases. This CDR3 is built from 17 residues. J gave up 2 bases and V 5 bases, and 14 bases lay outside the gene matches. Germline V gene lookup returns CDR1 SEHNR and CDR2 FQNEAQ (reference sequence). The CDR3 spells CASSLARGRGSNTEAFF. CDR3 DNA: TGTGCCAGCAGCCTCGCGAGGGGGCGCGGATCTAACACTGAAGCTTTCTTT.

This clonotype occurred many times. CDR3 protein: CASSRGTAYEQYF. CDR3 DNA sequence: TGTGCCAGCAGCCGAGGGACAGCCTACGAGCAGTACTTC. V usage is TRBV11-2 and J usage is TRBJ2-7; 7 nucleotides agree with TRBD1. This CDR3 spans 13 amino acids. The germline CDR1 and CDR2 sequences are SGHAT and FQNNGV. V shed 5 bases, J shed 2 bases, and the junction held 3 bases outside the gene matches.

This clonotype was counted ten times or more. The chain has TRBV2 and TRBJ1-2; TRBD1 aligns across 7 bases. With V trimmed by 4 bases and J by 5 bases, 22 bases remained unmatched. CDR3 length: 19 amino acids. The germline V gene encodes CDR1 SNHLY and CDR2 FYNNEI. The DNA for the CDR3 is TGTGCCAGCAGTGGCGTGGCTAGGGGCGGCCGGGACAGACCTTATGGCTACACCTTC. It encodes CASSGVARGGRDRPYGYTF. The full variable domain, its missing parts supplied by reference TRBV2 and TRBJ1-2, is EPEVTQTPSHQVTQMGQEVILRCVPISNHLYFYWYRQILGQKVEFLVSFYNNEISEKSEIFDDQFSVERPDGSNFTLKIRSTKLEDSAMYFCASSGVARGGRDRPYGYTFGSGTRLTVV.

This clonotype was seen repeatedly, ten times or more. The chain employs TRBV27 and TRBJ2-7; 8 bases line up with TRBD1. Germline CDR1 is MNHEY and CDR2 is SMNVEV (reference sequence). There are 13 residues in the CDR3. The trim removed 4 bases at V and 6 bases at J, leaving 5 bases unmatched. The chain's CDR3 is CASSSRTGLEQYF. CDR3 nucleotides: TGTGCCAGCAGTTCCCGGACAGGGCTCGAGCAGTACTTC.

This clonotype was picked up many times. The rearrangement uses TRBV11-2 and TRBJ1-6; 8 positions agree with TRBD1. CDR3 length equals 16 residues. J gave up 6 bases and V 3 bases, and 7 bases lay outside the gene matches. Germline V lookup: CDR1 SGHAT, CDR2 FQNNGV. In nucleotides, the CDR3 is TGTGCCAGCAGCTTTGACAGGGGCGCAAGTAATTCACCCCTCCACTTT. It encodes CASSFDRGASNSPLHF.

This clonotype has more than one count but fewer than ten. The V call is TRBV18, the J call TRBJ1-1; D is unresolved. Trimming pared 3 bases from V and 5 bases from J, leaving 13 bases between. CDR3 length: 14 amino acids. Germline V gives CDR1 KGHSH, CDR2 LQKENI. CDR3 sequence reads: CASSPARGGTEAFF. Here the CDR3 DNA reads TGTGCCAGCTCACCTGCCCGGGGTGGGACTGAAGCTTTCTTT. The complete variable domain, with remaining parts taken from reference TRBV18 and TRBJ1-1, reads NAGVMQNPRHLVRRRGQEARLRCSPMKGHSHVYWYRQLPEEGLKFMVYLQKENIIDESGMPKERFSAEFPKEGPSILRIQQVVRGDSAAYFCASSPARGGTEAFFGQGTRLTVV.

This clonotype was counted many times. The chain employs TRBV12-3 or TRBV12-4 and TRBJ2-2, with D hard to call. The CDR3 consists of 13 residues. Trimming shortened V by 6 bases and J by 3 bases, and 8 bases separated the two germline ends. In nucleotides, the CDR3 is TGTGCCAGCAGCAACCCCTACACCGGGGAGCTGTTTTTT. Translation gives CASSNPYTGELFF.

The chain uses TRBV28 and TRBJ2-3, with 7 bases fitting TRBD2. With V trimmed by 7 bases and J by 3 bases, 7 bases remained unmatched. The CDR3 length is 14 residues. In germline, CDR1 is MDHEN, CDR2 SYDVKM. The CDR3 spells CASNGGGVTDTQYF. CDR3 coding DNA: TGTGCCAGCAATGGGGGGGGGGTAACAGATACGCAGTATTTT. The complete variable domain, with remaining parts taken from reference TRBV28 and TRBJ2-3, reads DVKVTQSSRYLVKRTGEKVFLECVQDMDHENMFWYRQDPGLGLRLIYFSYDVKMKEKGDIPEGYSVSREKKERFSLILESASTNQTSMYLCASNGGGVTDTQYFGPGTRLTVL.

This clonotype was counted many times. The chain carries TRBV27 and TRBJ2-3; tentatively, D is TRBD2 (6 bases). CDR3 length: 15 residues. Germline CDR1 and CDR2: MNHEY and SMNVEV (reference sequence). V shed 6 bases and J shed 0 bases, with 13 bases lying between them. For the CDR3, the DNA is TGTGCCAGCAGCCCGGGAGCCCATAGCACAGATACGCAGTATTTT. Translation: CASSPGAHSTDTQYF.

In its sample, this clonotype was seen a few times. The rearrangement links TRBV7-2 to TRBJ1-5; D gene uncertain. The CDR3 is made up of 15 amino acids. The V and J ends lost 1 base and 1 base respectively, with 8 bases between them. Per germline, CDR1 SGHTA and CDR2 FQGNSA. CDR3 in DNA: TGTGCCAGCAGCTTAGGAGGAGGGAGCAATCAGCCCCAGCATTTT. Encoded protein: CASSLGGGSNQPQHF.

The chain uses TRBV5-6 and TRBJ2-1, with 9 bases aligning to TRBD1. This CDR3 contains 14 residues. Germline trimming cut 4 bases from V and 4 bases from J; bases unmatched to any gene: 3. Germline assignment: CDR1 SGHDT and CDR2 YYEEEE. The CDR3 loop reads CASSGDRVYNEQFF. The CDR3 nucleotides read TGTGCCAGCAGCGGGGACAGGGTGTACAATGAGCAGTTCTTC.

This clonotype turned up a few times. The chain's CDR3 is CASSQETGFHYGYTF. In DNA form, the CDR3 reads TGTGCCAGCAGCCAGGAGACAGGGTTTCACTATGGCTACACCTTC. V and J are TRBV3-1 and TRBJ1-2; TRBD1 agrees at 7 bases. This CDR3 is 15 amino acids long. V lost 3 bases to trimming and J lost 3 bases; unmatched junction nucleotides: 7. The germline V gene encodes CDR1 LGHDT and CDR2 YNNKEL (reference sequence).

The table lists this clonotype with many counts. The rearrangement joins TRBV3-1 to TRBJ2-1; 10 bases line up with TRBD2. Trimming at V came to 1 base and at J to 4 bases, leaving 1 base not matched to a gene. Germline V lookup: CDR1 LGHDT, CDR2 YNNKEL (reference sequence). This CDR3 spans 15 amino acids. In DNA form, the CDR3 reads TGTGCCAGCAGCCAAGCTAGCGGGGGTTACAATGAGCAGTTCTTC. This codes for CASSQASGGYNEQFF.

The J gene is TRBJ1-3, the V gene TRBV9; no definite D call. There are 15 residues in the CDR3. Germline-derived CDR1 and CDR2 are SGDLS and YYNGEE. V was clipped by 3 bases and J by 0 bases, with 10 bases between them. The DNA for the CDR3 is TGTGCCAGCAGCGCCCAAGACGGCTCTGGAAACACCATATATTTT. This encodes CASSAQDGSGNTIYF.

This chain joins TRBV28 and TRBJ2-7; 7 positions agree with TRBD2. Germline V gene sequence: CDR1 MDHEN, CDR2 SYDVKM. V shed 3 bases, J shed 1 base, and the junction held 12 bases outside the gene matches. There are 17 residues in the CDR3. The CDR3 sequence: CASSFGLAPGRSYEQYF. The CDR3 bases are TGTGCCAGCAGTTTCGGTCTAGCGCCCGGGAGGTCCTACGAGCAGTACTTC.

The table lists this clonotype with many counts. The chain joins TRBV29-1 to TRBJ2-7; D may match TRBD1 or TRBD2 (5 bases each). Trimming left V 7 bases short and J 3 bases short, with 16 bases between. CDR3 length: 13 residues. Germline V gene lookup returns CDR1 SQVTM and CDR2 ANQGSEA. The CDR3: CSALRDGGYEQYF. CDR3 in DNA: TGCAGCGCCCTAAGGGACGGCGGCTACGAGCAGTACTTC.

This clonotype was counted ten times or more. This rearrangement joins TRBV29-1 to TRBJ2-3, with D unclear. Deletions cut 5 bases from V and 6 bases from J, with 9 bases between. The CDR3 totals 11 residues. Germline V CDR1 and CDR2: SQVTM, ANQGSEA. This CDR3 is CSVRPSDTQYF. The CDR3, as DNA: TGCAGCGTTCGGCCCTCCGATACGCAGTATTTT.

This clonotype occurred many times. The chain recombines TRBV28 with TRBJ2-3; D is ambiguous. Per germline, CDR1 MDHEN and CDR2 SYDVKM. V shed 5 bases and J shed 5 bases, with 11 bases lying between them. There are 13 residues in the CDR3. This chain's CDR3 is CASSRQRGDTQYF. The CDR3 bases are TGTGCCAGCAGTCGGCAGCGAGGAGATACGCAGTATTTT.

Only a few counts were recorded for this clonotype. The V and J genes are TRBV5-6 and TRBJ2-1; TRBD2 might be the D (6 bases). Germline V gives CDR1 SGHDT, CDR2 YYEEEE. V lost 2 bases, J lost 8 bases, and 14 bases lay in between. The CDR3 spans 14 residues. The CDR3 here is CASSFVGRRDEQFF. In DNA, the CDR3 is TGTGCCAGCAGCTTTGTGGGGAGGAGGGATGAGCAGTTCTTC.

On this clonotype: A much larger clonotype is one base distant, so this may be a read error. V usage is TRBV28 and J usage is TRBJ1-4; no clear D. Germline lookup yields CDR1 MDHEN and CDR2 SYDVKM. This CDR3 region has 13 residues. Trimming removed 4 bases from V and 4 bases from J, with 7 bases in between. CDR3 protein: CASSSTSNEKLFF. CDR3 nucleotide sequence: TGTGCCAGCAGTTCGACCAGTAATGAAAAACTGTTTTTT.

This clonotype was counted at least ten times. The CDR3 nucleotides are TGTGCCAGCAGTGAAGTAGTCTCCTACGAGCAGTACTTC. Amino acid sequence: CASSEVVSYEQYF. The chain is built from TRBV6-1 and TRBJ2-7; no firm D call. Trimming took 1 base from V and 0 from J, leaving 4 bases between them. This CDR3 spans 13 amino acids. Germline V gene data show CDR1 as MNHNS and CDR2 as SASEGT.

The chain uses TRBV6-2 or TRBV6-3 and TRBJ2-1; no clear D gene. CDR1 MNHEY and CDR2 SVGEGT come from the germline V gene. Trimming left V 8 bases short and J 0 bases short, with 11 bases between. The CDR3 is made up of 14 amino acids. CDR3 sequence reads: CASLPDTSYNEQFF. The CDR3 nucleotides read TGTGCCAGCCTCCCCGATACCTCCTACAATGAGCAGTTCTTC.